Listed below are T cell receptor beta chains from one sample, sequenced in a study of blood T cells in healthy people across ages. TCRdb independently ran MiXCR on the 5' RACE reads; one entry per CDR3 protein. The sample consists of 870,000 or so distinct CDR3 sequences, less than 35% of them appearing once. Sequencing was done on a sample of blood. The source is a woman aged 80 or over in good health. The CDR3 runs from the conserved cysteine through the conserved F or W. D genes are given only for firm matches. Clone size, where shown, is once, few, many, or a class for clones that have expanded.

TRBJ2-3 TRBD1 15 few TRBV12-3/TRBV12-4 CASSSGTGGRDTQYF TGTGCCAGCAGTTCCGGGACAGGGGGCAGAGATACGCAGTATTTT
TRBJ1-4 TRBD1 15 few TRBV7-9 CASRRQGLKGEKLFF TGTGCCAGCAGGCGACAGGGATTGAAGGGTGAAAAACTGTTTTTT
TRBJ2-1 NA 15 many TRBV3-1 CASSLTASSYNEQFF TGTGCCAGCAGCCTGACAGCGAGCTCCTACAATGAGCAGTTCTTC
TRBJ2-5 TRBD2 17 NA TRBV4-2 CASSQDSTSGSGKTQYF TGTGCCAGCAGCCAAGATAGTACTAGCGGGAGTGGGAAGACCCAGTACTTC
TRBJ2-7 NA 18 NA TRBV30 CAWSFRGSRQSKLGEQYF TGTGCCTGGAGTTTTAGGGGAAGTAGACAGTCTAAATTGGGCGAGCAGTACTTC
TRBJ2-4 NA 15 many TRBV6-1 CASSEARGTKNIQYF TGTGCCAGCAGTGAAGCGCGAGGGACCAAAAACATTCAGTACTTC
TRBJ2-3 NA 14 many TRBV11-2 CASSPPFLSYTQYF TGTGCCAGCAGCCCGCCCTTTCTGTCCTATACGCAGTATTTT
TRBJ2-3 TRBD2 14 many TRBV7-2 CASSLDSTSGTQYF TGTGCCAGCAGCTTAGACTCAACTAGCGGTACGCAGTATTTT
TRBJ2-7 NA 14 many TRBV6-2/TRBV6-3 CASSYLGPSYEQYF TGTGCCAGCAGTTACTTGGGACCCTCCTACGAGCAGTACTTC
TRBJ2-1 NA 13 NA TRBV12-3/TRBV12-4 CVSRDSSYSEQFF TGTGTCAGCCGGGACTCCAGCTACAGTGAGCAGTTCTTC
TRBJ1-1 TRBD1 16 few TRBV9 CASSMQTGGYNTEAFF TGTGCCAGCAGCATGCAAACAGGGGGCTATAACACTGAAGCTTTCTTT
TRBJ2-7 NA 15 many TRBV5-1 CASSPNAGISYEQYF TGCGCCAGCAGCCCTAACGCAGGGATCTCCTACGAGCAGTACTTC
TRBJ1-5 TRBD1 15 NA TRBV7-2 CASSLLTGGEQPQHF TGTGCCAGCAGCTTACTGACAGGGGGAGAACAGCCCCAGCATTTT